Below are 19 T cell receptor beta chains sequenced from a single sample in a study of T-cell memory formation after mild COVID-19 (dated by TCRdb to the early 2020s). The library was built by means of 5' RACE. TCRdb shows the sequencer as Illumina NovaSeq 6000. The public reads were run again by TCRdb, first through fastp at Q25 and then through MiXCR, and only productive beta chains were kept. Rows are unified per CDR3 protein, each entry keeping the most common DNA and genes. The sample table holds over 300,000 distinct CDR3 sequences, of which roughly 19% were seen once. The ten largest clones take up around 23% of the sample. The sequenced sample was PBMCs or a T cell subset sorted from them (not recorded which). All receptors come from a man between 18 and 35 years old who had mild COVID-19 (a few samples of this study predate the infection). The sample titles of this study are shuffled in the database, so cell type and time point are left out; the donor was told from shared clones.

The chain combines TRBV7-9 with TRBJ2-6; the D is unclear. CDR1 is SEHNR, CDR2 FQNEAQ, per germline (reference sequence). CDR3 length: 13 amino acids. V gave up 8 bases and J gave up 4 bases, with 9 bases separating them. CDR3 region: CASVGSGANVLTF. CDR3 coding DNA: TGTGCCAGCGTGGGTTCGGGGGCCAACGTCCTGACTTTC.

This clonotype was counted between two and nine times. The chain employs TRBV29-1 and TRBJ2-7; either TRBD1 or TRBD2 may fit D (5 bases each). This CDR3 has 13 residues. V shed 5 bases and J shed 0 bases, with 11 bases lying between them. Germline CDR1 and CDR2: SQVTM and ANQGSEA. The CDR3 loop reads CSVRLGDSYEQYF. CDR3 nucleotide sequence: TGCAGCGTTAGGCTGGGGGACTCCTACGAGCAGTACTTC.

This clonotype was detected only a few times. The J gene is TRBJ2-5, the V gene TRBV2; tentatively, D is TRBD1 (6 bases). Trimming left V 6 bases short and J 0 bases short, with 11 bases between. The CDR3 covers 14 residues. Germline CDR1 SNHLY, CDR2 FYNNEI. The CDR3 here is CASRDSQYQETQYF. DNA of the CDR3: TGTGCCAGCAGGGACAGCCAGTACCAAGAGACCCAGTACTTC.

The gene calls are TRBV20-1 and TRBJ2-1; TRBD2 agrees at 12 bases. With V trimmed by 5 bases and J by 9 bases, 5 bases remained unmatched. The V gene's germline CDR1 is DFQATT and CDR2 SNEGSKA (reference sequence). The CDR3 sequence is 13 residues long. In DNA form, the CDR3 reads TGCAGTGCTCCCCCTAGCGGGGGGGTTGAGCAGTTCTTC. This sequence encodes CSAPPSGGVEQFF.

For the CDR3, the DNA is TGTGCCAGCAGCTTCGCACAGGGGTACACTGAAGCTTTCTTT. It codes for CASSFAQGYTEAFF. The rearrangement joins TRBV11-2 to TRBJ1-1, with TRBD1 matching 7 bases. This CDR3 comprises 14 residues. Germline CDR1 is SGHAT and CDR2 is FQNNGV. After removal of 3 bases from V and 3 bases from J, the junction contained 4 bases not matched to a gene.

This clonotype has more than one count but fewer than ten. V usage is TRBV28 and J usage is TRBJ1-1, with 8 bases that match TRBD1. Germline values: CDR1 MDHEN, CDR2 SYDVKM. Trimming at V came to 7 bases and at J to 7 bases, leaving 8 bases not matched to a gene. The CDR3 is 13 residues long. The DNA for the CDR3 is TGTGCCAGCATCTCAGGGGGCGCAATTGAAGCTTTCTTT. Amino acids: CASISGGAIEAFF. The full variable domain, rest sourced from reference TRBV28 and TRBJ1-1, is DVKVTQSSRYLVKRTGEKVFLECVQDMDHENMFWYRQDPGLGLRLIYFSYDVKMKEKGDIPEGYSVSREKKERFSLILESASTNQTSMYLCASISGGAIEAFFGQGTRLTVV.

This chain joins TRBV5-1 and TRBJ2-3; D remains unclear. The CDR3 consists of 14 residues. Germline V gene sequence: CDR1 SGHRS, CDR2 YFSETQ. V lost 4 bases to trimming and J lost 5 bases, with 14 bases between them. CDR3 DNA sequence: TGCGCCAGCAGCCCTCGGACCCGTGGAGATACGCAGTATTTT. It codes for CASSPRTRGDTQYF.

The chain employs TRBV6-4 and TRBJ2-7, with D maybe TRBD1 (5 bases). The CDR3 totals 15 residues. Germline V gene lookup returns CDR1 MRHNA and CDR2 SNTAGT. The V and J ends lost 2 bases and 0 bases respectively, with 11 bases between them. The CDR3, as DNA: TGTGCCAGCAGTGACCCGACAGTGAGCTCCTACGAGCAGTACGTC. Protein sequence: CASSDPTVSSYEQYV.

CDR3 nucleotides: TGTGCCAGCAGCCTGGGACTATACACCGGGGAGCTGTTTTTT. This sequence encodes CASSLGLYTGELFF. The chain employs TRBV28 and TRBJ2-2; 7 bases map to TRBD2. The CDR3 length is 14 residues. From germline, CDR1 is MDHEN and CDR2 SYDVKM. Trimming took 6 bases from V and 3 from J; bases not matched to a gene: 4. The whole variable domain, remainder taken from reference TRBV28 and TRBJ2-2, is DVKVTQSSRYLVKRTGEKVFLECVQDMDHENMFWYRQDPGLGLRLIYFSYDVKMKEKGDIPEGYSVSREKKERFSLILESASTNQTSMYLCASSLGLYTGELFFGEGSRLTVL.

V gene TRBV24-1 combines with J gene TRBJ2-5; 14 bases are a match to TRBD2. Trimming removed 4 bases from V and 4 bases from J; junction bases left unmatched: 7. Looked up from germline, CDR1 is KGHDR and CDR2 is SFDVKD. The CDR3 covers 17 residues. The CDR3: CATSDPTSGGARETQYF. CDR3 sequence (DNA): TGTGCCACCAGTGACCCGACTAGCGGGGGGGCTCGAGAGACCCAGTACTTC.

The V and J genes are TRBV29-1 and TRBJ2-1; TRBD2 might be the D (5 bases). In germline, CDR1 is SQVTM, CDR2 ANQGSEA. The V and J ends lost 3 bases and 9 bases respectively, with 18 bases between them. This CDR3 has 14 residues. The CDR3 loop is CSVDRVGNAGEQFF. In nucleotides, the CDR3 is TGCAGCGTTGATAGGGTGGGCAATGCGGGTGAGCAGTTCTTC.

This clonotype was detected only a few times. This rearrangement joins TRBV20-1 to TRBJ2-2; TRBD2 agrees at 9 bases. Germline CDR1 is DFQATT and CDR2 is SNEGSKA (reference sequence). V lost 2 bases and J lost 6; bases outside the gene matches: 4. CDR3 size: 14 residues. The CDR3 nucleotides are TGCAGTGCTAGACCTAGCGGGGTCCCCGGGGAGCTGTTTTTT. The encoded protein is CSARPSGVPGELFF.

With respect to this clonotype: A junction end diverges from the germline sequence, so it may reflect a read error. This chain links TRBV6-2 or TRBV6-3 with TRBJ2-7, with 9 positions matching TRBD2. Looked up from germline, CDR1 is MNHEY and CDR2 is SVGEGT. The CDR3 sequence is 15 residues long. The CDR3, as DNA: TGTGCCAGCAGGCCTAGCGGGGCCGCTTCCTTCGAGCAGTACTTC. Translation: CASRPSGAASFEQYF.

The rearrangement uses TRBV5-1 and TRBJ2-7, with 10 bases aligning to TRBD2. Trimming cost V 3 bases and J 3 bases; bases outside gene matches: 3. This CDR3 is built from 14 residues. From germline, CDR1 is SGHRS and CDR2 YFSETQ. CDR3 sequence reads: CASSSTSGRYEQYF. CDR3 nucleotide sequence: TGCGCCAGCAGCTCGACTAGCGGGCGCTACGAGCAGTACTTC.

CDR3 sequence: CASSPSGPNTDTQYF. The CDR3 DNA is TGTGCCAGCAGCCCCTCGGGACCCAACACAGATACGCAGTATTTT. The V call is TRBV7-2, the J call TRBJ2-3; D possibly uses TRBD1 or TRBD2 (5 bases each). The CDR3 contains 15 residues. Germline assignment: CDR1 SGHTA and CDR2 FQGNSA. V was trimmed by 5 bases and J by 2 bases, leaving 14 bases between them. The full variable domain, its missing parts supplied by reference TRBV7-2 and TRBJ2-3, is GAGVSQSPSNKVTEKGKDVELRCDPISGHTALYWYRQSLGQGLEFLIYFQGNSAPDKSGLPSDRFSAERTGGSVSTLTIQRTQQEDSAVYLCASSPSGPNTDTQYFGPGTRLTVL.

The CDR3 DNA follows: TGTGCCAGCTCACCATCGCAATCCTACGAGCAGTACGTC. Translated: CASSPSQSYEQYV. V usage is TRBV18 and J usage is TRBJ2-7; D is ambiguous. Germline lookup yields CDR1 KGHSH and CDR2 LQKENI. V lost 2 bases and J lost 1, with 6 bases in between. This CDR3 region has 13 residues.

The V call is TRBV5-1, the J call TRBJ1-1; no firm D call. The V gene lost 0 bases and the J gene lost 2 bases, with 8 bases spanning the gap. The CDR3 extends over 14 amino acids. Germline V gene sequence: CDR1 SGHRS, CDR2 YFSETQ. CDR3 region: CASSLALGNTEAFF. Written as DNA, the CDR3 is TGCGCCAGCAGCTTGGCCCTGGGTAACACTGAAGCTTTCTTT.

This CDR3 reads CASSIGTGGNEQYF. The CDR3 DNA reads TGCGCCAGCAGCATCGGGACAGGGGGAAACGAGCAGTACTTC. The gene calls are TRBV5-1 and TRBJ2-7; 11 bases match TRBD1. The CDR3 has 14 amino acids. The germline gives CDR1 SGHRS, CDR2 YFSETQ. V lost 4 bases and J lost 5; bases outside the gene matches: 5.

This clonotype was detected only a few times. CDR3 sequence (DNA): TGTGCCAGCAGCTCGCCAGGCTCGGGCGCCAACGTCCTGACTTTC. Translated: CASSSPGSGANVLTF. The V call is TRBV7-9, the J call TRBJ2-6; D is unresolved. CDR1 and CDR2 (germline): SEHNR, FQNEAQ (reference sequence). Deletions cut 4 bases from V and 7 bases from J, with 14 bases between. This CDR3 has 15 residues.